These 8 T cell receptor beta chains came from one sample sequenced in a study of pediatric ulcerative colitis. Sequencing used immunoSEQ multiplex PCR; TCRdb keeps in-frame clones, though not all of them. Here the sample spans 36,000 or so clones, more than 70% being singletons. During colonoscopy, one to two rectal pinch biopsies were collected. The sequenced sample was gut tissue. Source of these receptors: a boy aged 5-17 years with moderate ulcerative colitis.

This chain connects TRBV29-1 to TRBJ1-4, with TRBD1 as a possible D gene (5 bases). CDR1 and CDR2 from the germline V gene are SQVTM and ANQGSEA. The CDR3 has 13 residues. V gave up 5 bases and J gave up 7 bases, with 14 bases separating them. CDR3 protein: CSVQISGTEKLFF. DNA of the CDR3: TGCAGCGTTCAAATCTCCGGGACTGAAAAACTGTTTTTT.

The chain carries TRBV7-2 and TRBJ2-2; tentative D call: TRBD1 (5 bases). The CDR3 loop spans 14 amino acids. Trimming shortened V by 5 bases and J by 4 bases, and 11 bases separated the two germline ends. Germline CDR1 reads SGHTA; CDR2 reads FQGNSA. CDR3 DNA sequence: TGTGCCAGCAGCGCCCAGACAGTCACCGGGGAGCTGTTTTTT. It yields the protein CASSAQTVTGELFF.

A few counts support this clone. The CDR3 loop reads CASSEFGGDPGANVLTF. CDR3 DNA: TGTGCCAGCAGTGAATTTGGGGGAGACCCGGGGGCCAACGTCCTGACTTTC. The rearrangement uses TRBV25-1 and TRBJ2-6; D may match TRBD1 or TRBD2 (5 bases each). Per germline, CDR1 MGHDK and CDR2 SYGVNS. V lost 1 base and J lost 4, with 14 bases in between. This CDR3 region has 17 residues.

This chain links TRBV28 with TRBJ1-2; 7 bases fit TRBD1. J lost 6 bases, V lost 2 bases, and 3 bases had no gene match. CDR3 size: 13 residues. Germline CDR1 reads MDHEN; CDR2 reads SYDVKM. CDR3: CASSLGQDDGYTF. CDR3 DNA sequence: TGTGCCAGCAGTTTAGGACAGGACGATGGCTACACCTTC.

The chain carries TRBV7-2 and TRBJ2-7; 7 bases map to TRBD2. The trim removed 7 bases at V and 9 bases at J, leaving 9 bases unmatched. This CDR3 spans 12 amino acids. Germline V gives CDR1 SGHTA, CDR2 FQGNSA. The CDR3 nucleotides are TGTGCCAGCAACGACCGGGGAGGGGTGCAGTACTTC. Protein: CASNDRGGVQYF.

J is TRBJ2-3 and V is TRBV19, with D possibly TRBD1 on 5 matching bases. Germline CDR1 is LNHDA and CDR2 is SQIVND (reference sequence). Trimming took off 2 bases at V and 2 bases at J, with 8 bases between the two ends. CDR3 length: 14 residues. This CDR3 reads CASSILQDTDTQYF. As DNA, the CDR3 is TGTGCCAGTAGTATATTACAGGACACAGATACGCAGTATTTT.

DNA for the CDR3: TGTGCCAGCAGTTACTCCGGGTTTGGCTATGGCTACACCTTC. It specifies CASSYSGFGYGYTF. V gene TRBV6-5 combines with J gene TRBJ1-2; D not resolved. The V gene lost 0 bases and the J gene lost 4 bases, with 9 bases spanning the gap. Germline assignment: CDR1 MNHEY and CDR2 SVGAGI. The CDR3 has 14 amino acids.

This chain connects TRBV5-8 to TRBJ2-7, with TRBD1 identical over 9 bases. With V trimmed by 4 bases and J by 7 bases, 6 bases remained unmatched. CDR3 size: 13 residues. Germline-derived CDR1 and CDR2 are SGHTS and YDEGEE. Here the CDR3 reads CASSRDRAREQYF. CDR3 DNA sequence: TGTGCCAGCAGCCGGGACAGGGCGCGGGAGCAGTACTTC.